The 28 T cell receptor beta chains presented below share a single source sample, sequenced in a study of response to subunit inactivated influenza vaccine. Each CDR3 protein gets one entry after TCRdb re-called the RT-PCR reads with MiXCR. The sample yields about 570,000 distinct CDR3 sequences, about 10% seen once. The same sample was also studied in work on T cells expressing NK-cell markers. Turning to that study: As the method of synthesis, 5'RACE template switching with UMIs yielded TCR beta cDNA.

Sequencing used PBMCs from blood, obtained on the day of vaccination. These receptors were obtained from a man in his fifties who received an inactivated influenza vaccine.

This clonotype was detected a few times. This chain uses TRBV5-1 with TRBJ2-7; 7 positions match TRBD2. The CDR3 covers 16 residues. V shed 1 base, J shed 2 bases, and the junction held 9 bases outside the gene matches. Germline-derived CDR1 and CDR2 are SGHRS and YFSETQ. The CDR3 sequence is CASSLSASGVTYEQYF. CDR3 bases: TGCGCCAGCAGCTTGTCGGCTAGCGGAGTAACCTACGAGCAGTACTTC.

This clonotype was detected ten times or more. This chain uses TRBV5-4 with TRBJ2-5; no reliable D call. Germline V gene lookup returns CDR1 SGHNT and CDR2 YYREEE (reference sequence). Deletions cut 6 bases from V and 0 bases from J, with 9 bases between. The CDR3 is 13 amino acids. The CDR3 loop reads CASTHDDQETQYF. In nucleotides, the CDR3 is TGTGCCAGCACCCACGACGACCAAGAGACCCAGTACTTC. Based on the CDR3 plus reference TRBV5-4 and TRBJ2-5, the full variable domain is ETGVTQSPTHLIKTRGQQVTLRCSSQSGHNTVSWYQQALGQGPQFIFQYYREEENGRGNFPPRFSGLQFPNYSSELNVNALELDDSALYLCASTHDDQETQYFGPGTRLLVL.

The sample holds many counts of this clonotype. The rearrangement links TRBV20-1 to TRBJ2-1, with no clear D. V shed 3 bases and J shed 9 bases, with 15 bases lying between them. Germline loops: CDR1 DFQATT, CDR2 SNEGSKA (reference sequence). The CDR3 is made up of 13 amino acids. This CDR3 is CSASLLEYGEQFF. DNA for the CDR3: TGCAGTGCTAGTCTTCTAGAGTACGGTGAGCAGTTCTTC.

A few counts support this clonotype. The V and J genes are TRBV11-2 and TRBJ2-2; TRBD2 might be the D (7 bases). The CDR3 runs to 17 residues. The V end was cut by 4 bases, the J end by 0 bases, with 15 bases between. Germline V gene lookup returns CDR1 SGHAT and CDR2 FQNNGV. The CDR3 DNA is TGTGCCAGCAGCTCCTACGGGGGGCCTGCGAACACCGGGGAGCTGTTTTTT. Translation: CASSSYGGPANTGELFF. Variable domain in full (rest from reference TRBV11-2 and TRBJ2-2): EAGVAQSPRYKIIEKRQSVAFWCNPISGHATLYWYQQILGQGPKLLIQFQNNGVVDDSQLPKDRFSAERLKGVDSTLKIQPAKLEDSAVYLCASSSYGGPANTGELFFGEGSRLTVL.

This clonotype occurred a few times. The chain links TRBV11-2 to TRBJ2-5; 14 bases map to TRBD2. The CDR3 spans 18 residues. CDR1 is SGHAT and CDR2 is FQNNGV in the germline V gene. The ends lost 2 bases at V and 0 bases at J; junction bases unmatched: 5. This chain's CDR3 is CASSLPRTSGGYQETQYF. Written as DNA, the CDR3 is TGTGCCAGCAGCTTACCTCGGACTAGCGGGGGGTACCAAGAGACCCAGTACTTC. Together with reference TRBV11-2 and TRBJ2-5, the CDR3 gives the full variable domain: EAGVAQSPRYKIIEKRQSVAFWCNPISGHATLYWYQQILGQGPKLLIQFQNNGVVDDSQLPKDRFSAERLKGVDSTLKIQPAKLEDSAVYLCASSLPRTSGGYQETQYFGPGTRLLVL.

The table lists this clonotype with a few counts. The chain links TRBV2 to TRBJ2-7; D gene ambiguous. There are 13 residues in the CDR3. Germline values: CDR1 SNHLY, CDR2 FYNNEI. Trimming removed 3 bases from V and 6 bases from J, with 12 bases in between. Here the CDR3 reads CASSDVFGLEQYF. The CDR3 nucleotides read TGTGCCAGCAGTGATGTTTTCGGCCTCGAGCAGTACTTC.

The V and J genes are TRBV2 and TRBJ2-7; maybe TRBD1 (5 bases). Germline V gives CDR1 SNHLY, CDR2 FYNNEI. The CDR3 length is 11 residues. V lost 6 bases, J lost 4 bases, and 7 bases lay in between. DNA for the CDR3: TGTGCCAGCAGAAAGGGGTACGAGCAGTACTTC. Translated: CASRKGYEQYF.

The V call is TRBV9, the J call TRBJ2-7; 11 bases are shared with TRBD1. CDR1 SGDLS and CDR2 YYNGEE come from the germline V gene. The CDR3 has 17 amino acids. V gave up 0 bases and J gave up 7 bases; unmatched junction bases: 12. In nucleotides, the CDR3 is TGTGCCAGCAGCGTAGATAGGCCCGGACAGGGGGCATATGAGCAGTACTTC. It specifies CASSVDRPGQGAYEQYF.

The gene calls are TRBV7-9 and TRBJ2-2, with D uncertain. The CDR3 is 15 residues long. The V gene's germline CDR1 is SEHNR and CDR2 FQNEAQ (reference sequence). V was pared by 1 base and J by 2 bases, with 8 bases between. This CDR3 reads CASSLDYGNTGELFF. CDR3 nucleotide sequence: TGTGCCAGCAGCTTAGATTATGGTAACACCGGGGAGCTGTTTTTT. The full variable domain, completed using reference TRBV7-9 and TRBJ2-2, is DTGVSQNPRHKITKRGQNVTFRCDPISEHNRLYWYRQTLGQGPEFLTYFQNEAQLEKSRLLSDRFSAERPKGSFSTLEIQRTEQGDSAMYLCASSLDYGNTGELFFGEGSRLTVL.

In this sample, this clonotype turned up a few times. The rearrangement uses TRBV20-1 and TRBJ2-2; a possible D gene is TRBD1 (7 bases). Between the trimmed V and J ends, which lost 5 bases and 3 bases, there was a span of 16 bases. Germline V gives CDR1 DFQATT, CDR2 SNEGSKA (reference sequence). CDR3 length: 15 residues. CDR3 region: CSAGGGQVYTGELFF. In nucleotides, the CDR3 is TGCAGTGCTGGGGGAGGACAGGTCTACACCGGGGAGCTGTTTTTT.

This clonotype was detected only once. The J gene is TRBJ1-1, the V gene TRBV6-2 or TRBV6-3; D is perhaps TRBD1 (6 bases). Trimming pared 6 bases from V and 10 bases from J, leaving 15 bases between. Germline V CDR1 and CDR2: MNHEY, SVGEGT. The CDR3 runs to 12 residues. CDR3 in amino acids: CASRTGGRGAFF. DNA for the CDR3: TGTGCCAGCAGAACGGGGGGGCGCGGAGCTTTCTTT.

This clonotype occurred a few times. The chain links TRBV30 to TRBJ2-2; D could derive from TRBD1 or TRBD2 (5 bases each). With 6 bases removed from V and 2 bases from J, the gap between germline ends came to 19 bases. Germline V gene lookup returns CDR1 GTSNPN and CDR2 SVGIG (reference sequence). The CDR3 totals 16 residues. The CDR3 is CACLPGHFLNTGELFF. In nucleotides, the CDR3 is TGTGCCTGTCTACCGGGGCACTTTCTTAACACCGGGGAGCTGTTTTTT. The whole variable domain, remainder taken from reference TRBV30 and TRBJ2-2, is SQTIHQWPATLVQPVGSPLSLECTVEGTSNPNLYWYRQAAGRGLQLLFYSVGIGQISSEVPQNLSASRPQDRQFILSSKKLLLSDSGFYLCACLPGHFLNTGELFFGEGSRLTVL.

There are many counts of this clonotype. The genes are TRBV4-3 and TRBJ2-3; D gene uncertain. Trimming took 0 bases from V and 2 from J, leaving 9 bases between them. The CDR3 is 15 amino acids. Germline values: CDR1 LGHNA, CDR2 YSLEER. The DNA for the CDR3 is TGCGCCAGCAGCCAAGAATTTGACACCACAGATACGCAGTATTTT. It is translated as CASSQEFDTTDTQYF.

CDR3 residues: CASSLAPASTDTQYF. In DNA, the CDR3 is TGTGCCAGCAGTTTGGCACCAGCTAGCACAGATACGCAGTATTTT. The J gene is TRBJ2-3, the V gene TRBV27; D is unresolved. The CDR3 totals 15 residues. V was clipped by 3 bases and J by 0 bases, with 10 bases between them. Germline V gene lookup returns CDR1 MNHEY and CDR2 SMNVEV (reference sequence).

The table lists this clonotype with many counts. The chain carries TRBV20-1 and TRBJ2-2; possible D gene TRBD2, 6 bases. Looked up from germline, CDR1 is DFQATT and CDR2 is SNEGSKA (reference sequence). The CDR3 is 13 amino acids. Trimming removed 5 bases from V and 7 bases from J, with 14 bases in between. The CDR3 region has the DNA TGCAGTGCTCTTGGAGGGTCGGACGGGGAGCTGTTTTTT. Translation gives CSALGGSDGELFF.

This chain uses TRBV29-1 with TRBJ1-1, with 7 bases fitting TRBD1. In germline, CDR1 is SQVTM, CDR2 ANQGSEA. The CDR3 is 16 residues long. The V segment lost 0 bases and the J segment 0 bases; nucleotides outside the gene matches: 7. CDR3 in amino acids: CSVEDLGGGMNTEAFF. The CDR3 DNA is TGCAGCGTTGAAGATTTAGGGGGCGGCATGAACACTGAAGCTTTCTTT.

This clonotype was counted many times. This sequence joins TRBV12-3 or TRBV12-4 and TRBJ2-3; TRBD1 matches 11 bases. V shed 6 bases and J 4 bases; nucleotides not matched to a gene: 6. The CDR3 is 15 amino acids. As DNA, the CDR3 is TGTGCCAGCAGCGGACAGGGGGCTGGACCAGATACGCAGTATTTT. Amino acid sequence: CASSGQGAGPDTQYF.

This clonotype was recorded many times. The chain has TRBV20-1 and TRBJ1-5, with a tentative D call TRBD1 (5 bases). The CDR3 extends over 14 amino acids. V lost 0 bases and J 8 bases, leaving 14 bases between the germline ends. Germline-derived CDR1 and CDR2 are DFQATT and SNEGSKA (reference sequence). CDR3 sequence: CSARDIMLGEPQHF. The CDR3 bases are TGCAGTGCTAGAGATATTATGTTGGGGGAGCCCCAGCATTTT.

V and J are TRBV5-6 and TRBJ2-7; 8 positions agree with TRBD2. The CDR3 has 18 amino acids. The junction had 12 bases not matched to a gene; V was cut back by 0 bases and J by 1 base. CDR1 is SGHDT and CDR2 is YYEEEE in the germline V gene. CDR3 sequence reads: CASSLASVSGGLSYEQYF. The CDR3 DNA reads TGTGCCAGCAGCTTGGCTAGCGTGTCGGGAGGGTTGTCCTACGAGCAGTACTTC.

The chain couples TRBV6-5 to TRBJ2-3, with 7 bases identical to TRBD2. The CDR3 is 15 residues long. Germline V lookup: CDR1 MNHEY, CDR2 SVGAGI. The V and J ends lost 2 bases and 4 bases, in that order; junction bases with no gene match: 6. The CDR3 DNA follows: TGTGCCAGCAGTTACATCGCGGGGGTGCCAGATACGCAGTATTTT. This gives the protein CASSYIAGVPDTQYF.

This clonotype has only a few counts. CDR3 loop: CASSPAAGIYTGELFF. In DNA, the CDR3 is TGTGCCAGCAGCCCAGCCGCAGGGATCTACACCGGGGAGCTGTTTTTT. The rearrangement joins TRBV12-3 or TRBV12-4 to TRBJ2-2; D might be TRBD1 (5 bases). Between the trimmed V and J ends, which lost 6 bases and 3 bases, there was a span of 17 bases. The CDR3 spans 16 residues.

This clonotype was seen ten or more times. At one end the junction does not follow the germline gene, possibly because of a read error. The chain is built from TRBV5-1 and TRBJ2-1; 7 nucleotides line up with TRBD1. Germline V lookup: CDR1 SGHRS, CDR2 YFSETQ. This CDR3 region has 14 residues. Here the CDR3 reads CASSLGTVYNEQFF. CDR3 bases: TGTGCCAGCAGTTTAGGGACAGTTTACAATGAGCAGTTCTTC.

This clonotype was found a few times. V gene TRBV6-2 or TRBV6-3 combines with J gene TRBJ2-3; D remains unclear. The CDR3 spans 13 residues. V was shortened by 11 bases and J by 5 bases, with 17 bases between the two germline ends. Looked up from germline, CDR1 is MNHEY and CDR2 is SVGEGT. CDR3 sequence: CASISSGLDTQYF. The CDR3 bases are TGTGCCTCTATATCATCAGGATTAGATACGCAGTATTTT.

The table lists this clonotype with many counts. The chain carries TRBV30 and TRBJ2-5, with D possibly being TRBD2 (5 bases). Germline values: CDR1 GTSNPN, CDR2 SVGIG (reference sequence). The germline V and J ends were trimmed by 0 bases and 0 bases, with 14 bases remaining between them. The length of the CDR3 is 16 residues. CDR3 nucleotides: TGTGCCTGGAGTGTACGCTCAGCGGCAAACCAAGAGACCCAGTACTTC. Its translation is CAWSVRSAANQETQYF.

This clonotype was counted ten times or more. The chain couples TRBV20-1 to TRBJ1-1; TRBD1 is a possible D gene (6 bases). V lost 3 bases and J 1 base, leaving 12 bases between the germline ends. The CDR3 consists of 14 residues. The V gene's germline CDR1 is DFQATT and CDR2 SNEGSKA (reference sequence). CDR3 amino acids: CSARKGGANTEAFF. CDR3 DNA: TGCAGTGCTAGGAAAGGGGGAGCGAACACTGAAGCTTTCTTT.

This clonotype was seen a handful of times. The genes are TRBV5-6 and TRBJ2-1, with D maybe TRBD2 (6 bases). The CDR3 loop spans 15 amino acids. Germline-derived CDR1 and CDR2 are SGHDT and YYEEEE. With 4 bases removed from V and 0 bases from J, the gap between germline ends came to 11 bases. CDR3 residues: CASSGRDFSYNEQFF. DNA of the CDR3: TGTGCCAGCAGCGGCCGGGACTTCTCCTACAATGAGCAGTTCTTC. The variable domain in full, with the rest retrieved from reference TRBV5-6 and TRBJ2-1, is DAGVTQSPTHLIKTRGQQVTLRCSPKSGHDTVSWYQQALGQGPQFIFQYYEEEERQRGNFPDRFSGHQFPNYSSELNVNALLLGDSALYLCASSGRDFSYNEQFFGPGTRLTVL.

The V and J genes are TRBV11-2 and TRBJ2-5; either TRBD1 or TRBD2 may supply D (5 bases each). Germline V gene data show CDR1 as SGHAT and CDR2 as FQNNGV. V lost 3 bases and J lost 5, with 10 bases in between. CDR3 size: 13 residues. CDR3 bases: TGTGCCAGCAGCTTTCCGGGGCTGGAGACCCAGTACTTC. Translated, it gives CASSFPGLETQYF.

This chain joins TRBV9 and TRBJ2-7, with a possible D match to TRBD2 (6 bases). The CDR3 runs to 16 residues. Germline CDR1 is SGDLS and CDR2 is YYNGEE. V was trimmed by 4 bases and J by 0 bases, leaving 17 bases between them. The CDR3 bases are TGTGCCAGCAGCCCCCAACCGGGACTCAGCTCCTACGAGCAGTACTTC. Translating gives CASSPQPGLSSYEQYF.